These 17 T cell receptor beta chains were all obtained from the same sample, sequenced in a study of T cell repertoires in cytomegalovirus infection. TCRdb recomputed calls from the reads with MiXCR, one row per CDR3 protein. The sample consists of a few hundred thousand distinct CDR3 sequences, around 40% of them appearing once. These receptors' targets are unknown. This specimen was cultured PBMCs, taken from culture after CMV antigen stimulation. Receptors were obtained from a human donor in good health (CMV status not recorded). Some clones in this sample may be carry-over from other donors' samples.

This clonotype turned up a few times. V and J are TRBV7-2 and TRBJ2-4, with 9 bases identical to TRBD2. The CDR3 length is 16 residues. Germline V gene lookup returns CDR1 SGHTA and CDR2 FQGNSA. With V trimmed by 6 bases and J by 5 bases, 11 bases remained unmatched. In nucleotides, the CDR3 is TGTGCCAGCAGTCACCGGGGGCGGGGGGGCGAAAACATTCAGTACTTC. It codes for CASSHRGRGGENIQYF. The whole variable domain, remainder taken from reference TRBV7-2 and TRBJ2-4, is GAGVSQSPSNKVTEKGKDVELRCDPISGHTALYWYRQSLGQGLEFLIYFQGNSAPDKSGLPSDRFSAERTGGSVSTLTIQRTQQEDSAVYLCASSHRGRGGENIQYFGAGTRLSVL.

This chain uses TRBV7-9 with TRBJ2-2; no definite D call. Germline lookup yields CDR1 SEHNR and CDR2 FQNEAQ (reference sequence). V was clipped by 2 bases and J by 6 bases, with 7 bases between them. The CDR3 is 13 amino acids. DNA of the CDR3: TGTGCCAGCAGCTTACTCAGTCCCGGGGAGCTGTTTTTT. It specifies CASSLLSPGELFF.

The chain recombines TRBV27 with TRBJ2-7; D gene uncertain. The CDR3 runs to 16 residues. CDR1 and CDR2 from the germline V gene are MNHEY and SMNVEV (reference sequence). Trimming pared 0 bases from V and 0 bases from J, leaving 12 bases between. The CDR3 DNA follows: TGTGCCAGCAGTTTATCTATTAACAGAAACTCCTACGAGCAGTACTTC. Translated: CASSLSINRNSYEQYF.

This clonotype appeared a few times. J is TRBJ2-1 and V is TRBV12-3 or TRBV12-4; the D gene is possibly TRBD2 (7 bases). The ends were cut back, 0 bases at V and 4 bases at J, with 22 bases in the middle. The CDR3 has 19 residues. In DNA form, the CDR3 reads TGTGCCAGCAGTTTAGCGCTTGGGGGGGCCCACCCATCATACAATGAGCAGTTCTTC. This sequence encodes CASSLALGGAHPSYNEQFF.

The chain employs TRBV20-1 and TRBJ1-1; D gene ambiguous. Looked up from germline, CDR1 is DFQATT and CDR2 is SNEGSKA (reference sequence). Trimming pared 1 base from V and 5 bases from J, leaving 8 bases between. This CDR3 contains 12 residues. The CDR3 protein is CSARGLSTEAFF. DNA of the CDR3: TGCAGTGCTAGAGGGTTATCTACTGAAGCTTTCTTT.

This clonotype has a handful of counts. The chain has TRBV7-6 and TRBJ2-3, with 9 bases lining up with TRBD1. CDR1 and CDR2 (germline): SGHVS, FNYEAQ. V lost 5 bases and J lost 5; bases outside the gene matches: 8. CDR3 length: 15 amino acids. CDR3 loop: CASSPDRGGVDTQYF. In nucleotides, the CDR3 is TGTGCCAGCAGCCCGGACAGGGGAGGAGTAGATACGCAGTATTTT.

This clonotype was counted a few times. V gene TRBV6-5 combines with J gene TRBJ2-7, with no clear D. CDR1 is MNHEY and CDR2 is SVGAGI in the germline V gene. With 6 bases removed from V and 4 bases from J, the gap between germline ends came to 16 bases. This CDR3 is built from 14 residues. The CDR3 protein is CASRTTTRTYEQYF. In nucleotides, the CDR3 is TGTGCCAGCAGGACCACGACAAGAACTTACGAGCAGTACTTC.

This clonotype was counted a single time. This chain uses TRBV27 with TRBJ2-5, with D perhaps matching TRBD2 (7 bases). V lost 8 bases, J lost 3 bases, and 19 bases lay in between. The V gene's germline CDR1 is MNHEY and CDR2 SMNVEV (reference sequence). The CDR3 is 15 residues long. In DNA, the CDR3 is TGTGCCAGCCGCAAGGGGGGGGGCGACGAAGAGACCCAGTACTTC. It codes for CASRKGGGDEETQYF.

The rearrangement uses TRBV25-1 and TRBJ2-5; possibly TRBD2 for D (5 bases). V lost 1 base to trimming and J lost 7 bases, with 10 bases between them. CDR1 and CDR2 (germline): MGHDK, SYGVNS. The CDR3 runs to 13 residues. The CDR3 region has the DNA TGTGCCAGCAGTGAATCAAGCGGACGGACCCAGTACTTC. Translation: CASSESSGRTQYF.

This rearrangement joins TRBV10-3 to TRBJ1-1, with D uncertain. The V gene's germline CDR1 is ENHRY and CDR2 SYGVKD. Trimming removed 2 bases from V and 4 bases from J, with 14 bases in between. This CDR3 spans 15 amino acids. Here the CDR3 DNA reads TGTGCCATCAGTGAGATGGGCGGGGTAGGCACTGAAGCTTTCTTT. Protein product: CAISEMGGVGTEAFF.

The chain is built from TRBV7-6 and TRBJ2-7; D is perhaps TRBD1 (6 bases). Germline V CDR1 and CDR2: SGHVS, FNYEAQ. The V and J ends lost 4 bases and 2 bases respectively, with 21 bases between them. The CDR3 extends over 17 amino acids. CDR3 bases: TGTGCCAGCAGCTCCCTCCTCCGGGACACTGAAACCTACGAGCAGTACTTC. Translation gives CASSSLLRDTETYEQYF.

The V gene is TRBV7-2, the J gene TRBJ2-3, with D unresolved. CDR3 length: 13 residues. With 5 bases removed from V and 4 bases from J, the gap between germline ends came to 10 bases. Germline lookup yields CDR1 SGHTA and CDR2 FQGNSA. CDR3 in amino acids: CASSPPPSDTQYF. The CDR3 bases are TGTGCCAGCAGCCCCCCCCCCTCAGATACGCAGTATTTT.

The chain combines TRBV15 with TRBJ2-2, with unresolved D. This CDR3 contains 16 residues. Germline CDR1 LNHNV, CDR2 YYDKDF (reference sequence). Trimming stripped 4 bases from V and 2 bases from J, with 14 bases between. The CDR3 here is CATSTWDSANTGELFF. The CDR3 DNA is TGTGCCACCAGCACGTGGGATTCAGCAAACACCGGGGAGCTGTTTTTT.

CDR3 DNA sequence: TGTGCCAGCTATTGGACAGGCTCTGGAAACACCATATATTTT. Its protein product is CASYWTGSGNTIYF. The chain joins TRBV28 to TRBJ1-3; 7 bases fit TRBD1. CDR1 is MDHEN, CDR2 SYDVKM, per germline. V lost 8 bases to trimming and J lost 0 bases; unmatched junction nucleotides: 4. The CDR3 runs to 14 residues.

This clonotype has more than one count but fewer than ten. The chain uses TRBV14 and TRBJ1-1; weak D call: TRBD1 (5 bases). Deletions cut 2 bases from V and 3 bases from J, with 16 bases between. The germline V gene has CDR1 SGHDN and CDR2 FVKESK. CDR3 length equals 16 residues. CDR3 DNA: TGTGCCAGCAGCCAAATATGGAGGGGCGCGGACACTGAAGCTTTCTTT. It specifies CASSQIWRGADTEAFF.

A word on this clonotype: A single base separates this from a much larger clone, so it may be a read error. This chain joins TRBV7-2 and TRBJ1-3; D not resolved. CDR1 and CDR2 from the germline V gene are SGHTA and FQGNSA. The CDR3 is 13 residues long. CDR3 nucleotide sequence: TGTGTCAGTACAGCGTTCTCTGGAAACACCATATATTTT. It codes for CVSTAFSGNTIYF.

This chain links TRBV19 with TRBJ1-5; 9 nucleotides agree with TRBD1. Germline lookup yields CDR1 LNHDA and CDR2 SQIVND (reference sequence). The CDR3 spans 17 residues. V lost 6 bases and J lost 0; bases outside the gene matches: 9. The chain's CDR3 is CASSKSGQGYSNQPQHF. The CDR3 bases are TGTGCCAGTAGCAAATCGGGACAGGGTTATAGCAATCAGCCCCAGCATTTT.